One and the same sample provided the 31 T cell receptor beta chains below, sequenced in a study of CD8+CD57+ T cells in acquired aplastic anemia. Researchers used genomic DNA as the template to profile TCR beta VDJ and CDR3. TCRdb ran MiXCR on the reads and lists one entry per CDR3 protein. The sample shows some 150,000 distinct CDR3 sequences, just over 50% of them seen only once. CD8+CD57+ cell expansion, shown by flow cytometry, had occurred in the patients selected for sequencing. Sequencing input: sorted CD4+, CD8+, or CD8+CD57+ T cells (not recorded which) from PBMCs. The receptors stem from a human donor with aplastic anemia.

The rearrangement uses TRBV24-1 and TRBJ2-1, with a weak D call TRBD2 (6 bases). Germline V CDR1 and CDR2: KGHDR, SFDVKD. This CDR3 contains 13 residues. V gave up 4 bases and J gave up 8 bases, with 11 bases separating them. The CDR3 DNA reads TGTGCCACCAGTGAGCGGGACTTCTATGAGCAGTTCTTC. This gives the protein CATSERDFYEQFF.

The rearrangement uses TRBV2 and TRBJ1-4; D unresolved. Germline V gives CDR1 SNHLY, CDR2 FYNNEI. The CDR3 has 13 residues. Trimming pared 5 bases from V and 6 bases from J, leaving 10 bases between. The CDR3 nucleotides read TGTGCCAGCAGTCAAAGTCAGGATGAAAAACTGTTTTTT. This sequence encodes CASSQSQDEKLFF.

The chain recombines TRBV7-8 with TRBJ2-7, with 7 bases fitting TRBD2. The V segment lost 10 bases and the J segment 7 bases; nucleotides outside the gene matches: 7. Per germline, CDR1 SGHVS and CDR2 FQNEAQ. The CDR3 sequence is 11 residues long. CDR3 sequence: CATERGMEQYF. CDR3 DNA: TGTGCCACCGAGCGGGGTATGGAGCAGTACTTC.

J is TRBJ1-6 and V is TRBV7-2; D remains ambiguous. Trimming pared 4 bases from V and 11 bases from J, leaving 12 bases between. This CDR3 region has 13 residues. Germline V gene lookup returns CDR1 SGHTA and CDR2 FQGNSA. CDR3 sequence reads: CASSSGGPTPLHF. The CDR3 nucleotides are TGTGCCAGCAGCTCAGGAGGACCCACACCCCTCCACTTT.

This clonotype was detected ten times or more. The V call is TRBV6-5, the J call TRBJ1-2; D not resolved. Trimming cost V 3 bases and J 5 bases, with 13 bases left between them. This CDR3 has 14 amino acids. Germline V gene sequence: CDR1 MNHEY, CDR2 SVGAGI. The CDR3 DNA reads as TGTGCCAGCAGTTATTACGAAACGGGATATGGCTACACCTTC. As protein: CASSYYETGYGYTF.

Details on this clonotype: Sequence at one end of the junction differs from germline and may be a read error. The chain has TRBV7-7 and TRBJ2-2; 8 nucleotides align to TRBD2. This CDR3 has 15 residues. CDR1 is SSHAT and CDR2 is FNYEAQ in the germline V gene (reference sequence). The CDR3 protein is CASSLGLANTGELFF. Here the CDR3 DNA reads TGTGCTAGCAGCTTAGGACTAGCCAACACCGGGGAGCTGTTTTTT.

The chain links TRBV11-2 to TRBJ2-7; TRBD2 matches at 14 bases. CDR1 and CDR2 (germline): SGHAT, FQNNGV. Trimming removed 5 bases from V and 1 base from J; junction bases left unmatched: 4. The CDR3 has 16 residues. The CDR3 region has the DNA TGTGCCAGCAGCGGCCGACTAGCGGGAGGGTCCTACGAGCAGTACTTC. Protein: CASSGRLAGGSYEQYF.

This chain joins TRBV29-1 and TRBJ1-1; D ambiguous. In germline, CDR1 is SQVTM, CDR2 ANQGSEA. The CDR3 length is 11 residues. V lost 5 bases, J lost 5 bases, and 9 bases lay in between. CDR3 sequence: CSVRLGTEAFF. The CDR3 bases are TGCAGCGTTCGTCTCGGGACTGAAGCTTTCTTT. Full variable domain (missing parts from reference TRBV29-1 and TRBJ1-1): SAVISQKPSRDICQRGTSLTIQCQVDSQVTMMFWYRQQPGQSLTLIATANQGSEATYESGFVIDKFPISRPNLTFSTLTVSNMSPEDSSIYLCSVRLGTEAFFGQGTRLTVV.

This chain uses TRBV5-1 with TRBJ2-7; 9 bases line up with TRBD1. Germline loops: CDR1 SGHRS, CDR2 YFSETQ. With V trimmed by 0 bases and J by 7 bases, 5 bases remained unmatched. The CDR3 is 14 amino acids. The CDR3 reads CASSLDGTGLEQYF. The CDR3 region has the DNA TGCGCCAGCAGCTTGGACGGGACAGGGCTAGAGCAGTACTTC.

This clonotype was counted many times. The chain recombines TRBV4-3 with TRBJ1-2; TRBD1 matches at 7 bases. Germline V gene sequence: CDR1 LGHNA, CDR2 YSLEER. This CDR3 is 13 amino acids long. Trimming removed 0 bases from V and 8 bases from J; junction bases left unmatched: 3. The CDR3 sequence: CASSQETGIGYTF. CDR3 nucleotide sequence: TGCGCCAGCAGCCAAGAGACAGGGATCGGCTACACCTTC.

V is TRBV24-1 and J is TRBJ1-6; a weak D match, TRBD1 (6 bases). The CDR3 length is 14 residues. Germline CDR1 is KGHDR and CDR2 is SFDVKD. V lost 2 bases to trimming and J lost 7 bases, with 8 bases between them. CDR3 sequence reads: CATSDSRGNSPLHF. The CDR3 DNA follows: TGTGCCACCAGTGATTCCAGGGGAAATTCACCCCTCCACTTT.

This clonotype was recorded at least ten times. This sequence joins TRBV6-1 and TRBJ2-1, with 10 bases fitting TRBD2. With 5 bases clipped from V and 4 bases from J, the junction kept 2 bases outside the gene matches. From germline, CDR1 is MNHNS and CDR2 SASEGT. The CDR3 totals 14 residues. CDR3 coding DNA: TGTGCCAGCAGTCTAGCGGGAGATTACAATGAGCAGTTCTTC. Residues: CASSLAGDYNEQFF.

This clonotype was observed many times. At one end the junction does not follow the germline gene, possibly because of a read error. The J gene is TRBJ2-7, the V gene TRBV4-2, with a weak D call TRBD1 (6 bases). Germline lookup yields CDR1 LGHNA and CDR2 YNFKEQ. The CDR3 is made up of 13 amino acids. The CDR3 region is CASSQDQGYEQYF. In DNA, the CDR3 is TGCGCCAGCAGCCAAGATCAGGGGTACGAGCAGTACTTC.

Ten or more counts support this clonotype. V gene TRBV5-1 combines with J gene TRBJ2-3, with D possibly matching TRBD1 (5 bases). Trimming left V 0 bases short and J 1 base short, with 6 bases between. The germline V gene has CDR1 SGHRS and CDR2 YFSETQ. The CDR3 spans 14 residues. The CDR3 DNA reads as TGCGCCAGCAGCTTGGCCAGGGGCACAGATACGCAGTATTTT. Translating gives CASSLARGTDTQYF.

This clonotype came up once. The chain carries TRBV20-1 and TRBJ1-1; D is undetermined. Trimming stripped 1 base from V and 2 bases from J, with 2 bases between. The CDR3 spans 11 residues. Germline lookup yields CDR1 DFQATT and CDR2 SNEGSKA (reference sequence). The CDR3 protein is CSARVNTEAFF. CDR3 DNA sequence: TGCAGTGCTAGAGTAAACACTGAAGCTTTCTTT.

This clonotype was found once. The rearrangement links TRBV19 to TRBJ2-1; the D is unclear. There are 12 residues in the CDR3. Trimming shortened V by 5 bases and J by 10 bases, and 12 bases separated the two germline ends. Germline CDR1 reads LNHDA; CDR2 reads SQIVND (reference sequence). Written as DNA, the CDR3 is TGTGCCAGTAGTCATGGTATCAACGAGCAGTTCTTC. As protein: CASSHGINEQFF. Variable domain in full (rest from reference TRBV19 and TRBJ2-1): DGGITQSPKYLFRKEGQNVTLSCEQNLNHDAMYWYRQDPGQGLRLIYYSQIVNDFQKGDIAEGYSVSREKKESFPLTVTSAQKNPTAFYLCASSHGINEQFFGPGTRLTVL.

The chain couples TRBV5-1 to TRBJ2-7; 13 bases are a match to TRBD2. V was pared by 4 bases and J by 7 bases, with 8 bases of the junction left unmatched. CDR1 and CDR2 from the germline V gene are SGHRS and YFSETQ. The CDR3 has 15 amino acids. The DNA of the CDR3 is TGCGCCAGCAGCGGAGGACTAGCGGGAGTAGGGGAGCAGTACTTC. It yields the protein CASSGGLAGVGEQYF.

This clonotype was observed a few times. The chain uses TRBV10-3 and TRBJ2-3, with 10 bases matching TRBD2. V shed 3 bases, J shed 4 bases, and the junction held 4 bases outside the gene matches. Germline loops: CDR1 ENHRY, CDR2 SYGVKD. There are 15 residues in the CDR3. CDR3 DNA: TGTGCCATCAGTGAACTAGCGGGGATTTCAGATACGCAGTATTTT. The encoded protein is CAISELAGISDTQYF.

This chain uses TRBV5-8 with TRBJ2-7; D gene ambiguous. The CDR3 is made up of 13 amino acids. Between the trimmed V and J ends, which lost 4 bases and 7 bases, there was a span of 15 bases. CDR1 SGHTS and CDR2 YDEGEE come from the germline V gene. The CDR3, as DNA: TGTGCCAGCAGCCGACGGTCTATCAGAGAGCAGTACTTC. It translates to CASSRRSIREQYF. Together with reference TRBV5-8 and TRBJ2-7, the CDR3 gives the full variable domain: EAGVTQSPTHLIKTRGQQATLRCSPISGHTSVYWYQQALGLGLQFLLWYDEGEERNRGNFPPRFSGRQFPNYSSELNVNALELEDSALYLCASSRRSIREQYFGPGTRLTVT.

Concerning this clonotype: Just one base apart from a much larger clone, this may be a read error. The chain couples TRBV4-3 to TRBJ1-4, with D uncertain. The CDR3 totals 11 residues. Per the germline V gene, CDR1 is LGHNA and CDR2 is YSLEER. This CDR3 is CASSHSEKPFF. The CDR3 DNA sequence: TGCGCCAGCAGCCATAGTGAAAAACCGTTTTTT.

This clonotype has at least ten counts. J is TRBJ2-1 and V is TRBV5-4; D not certain. Germline V CDR1 and CDR2: SGHNT, YYREEE (reference sequence). The CDR3 consists of 13 residues. The germline V and J ends were trimmed by 2 bases and 8 bases, with 11 bases remaining between them. As DNA, the CDR3 is TGTGCCAGCAGCTTATGGGGTTCGGATGAGCAGTTCTTC. This gives the protein CASSLWGSDEQFF.

This clonotype has more than one count but fewer than ten. This may be a read error: a much more frequent sequence differs by one nucleotide. As the CDR3 is not closed by the conserved phenylalanine or tryptophan, this likely results from a read error. The chain has TRBV19 and TRBJ1-6; D is perhaps TRBD1 (6 bases). The CDR3 is made up of 18 amino acids. V dropped 6 bases and J dropped 3 bases, with 21 bases sitting between them. Germline lookup yields CDR1 LNHDA and CDR2 SQIVND (reference sequence). The CDR3 protein is CASSHGTSLLDYNSPLHL. The CDR3, as DNA: TGTGCCAGTAGCCACGGGACATCACTCCTTGACTATAATTCACCCCTCCACCTT.

J is TRBJ1-1 and V is TRBV19; 12 positions match TRBD1. The ends lost 6 bases at V and 4 bases at J; junction bases unmatched: 6. CDR3 size: 15 residues. The germline V gene has CDR1 LNHDA and CDR2 SQIVND (reference sequence). CDR3 coding DNA: TGTGCCAGTAGCGTAGGGACAGGGGGCTTCACTGAAGCTTTCTTT. It encodes CASSVGTGGFTEAFF.

This clonotype appeared many times. This chain joins TRBV5-1 and TRBJ1-1; perhaps TRBD1 as D (6 bases). Trimming took 0 bases from V and 1 from J, leaving 13 bases between them. This CDR3 comprises 16 residues. Per the germline V gene, CDR1 is SGHRS and CDR2 is YFSETQ. CDR3 DNA sequence: TGCGCCAGCAGCTTGGCCGGGTTGGGGGCGAACACTGAAGCTTTCTTT. Protein product: CASSLAGLGANTEAFF.

This clonotype was seen a few times. The V gene is TRBV4-2, the J gene TRBJ2-2, with 8 bases identical to TRBD1. Per the germline V gene, CDR1 is LGHNA and CDR2 is YNFKEQ. V lost 3 bases, J lost 1 base, and 1 base stayed unmatched. CDR3 length equals 15 residues. CDR3: CASSHGTGNTGELFF. CDR3 DNA: TGTGCCAGCAGCCATGGGACAGGGAACACCGGGGAGCTGTTTTTT.

The count of this clonotype is one. This chain connects TRBV29-1 to TRBJ2-7; D might be TRBD2 (5 bases). Germline lookup yields CDR1 SQVTM and CDR2 ANQGSEA. The germline V and J ends were trimmed by 1 base and 4 bases, with 8 bases remaining between them. CDR3 length equals 12 residues. CDR3 in DNA: TGCAGCGTTGAAGGGACTTCGTACGAGCAGTACTTC. Residues: CSVEGTSYEQYF.

As regards this clonotype: At one of its ends the junction is not consistent with the germline gene, which may arise from a read error. The gene calls are TRBV2 and TRBJ1-1; D gene unclear. In germline, CDR1 is SNHLY, CDR2 FYNNEI. The length of the CDR3 is 14 residues. CDR3 bases: TGTGCCAGCAGGATGACGTCGGGGAGCACTGAAGCTTCCTTT. Translation: CASRMTSGSTEASF.

As to this clonotype: A much larger clone lies a single base off, so this may be a read error. J is TRBJ1-5 and V is TRBV9, with 8 nucleotides matching TRBD1. In germline, CDR1 is SGDLS, CDR2 YYNGEE. The CDR3 length is 14 residues. Trimming took 4 bases from V and 10 from J; bases not matched to a gene: 10. CDR3 bases: TGTGCCAGCAGCCCCGACAGGGGAGGCCATCCCCAGCATTTT. The encoded protein is CASSPDRGGHPQHF.

This clonotype has at least ten counts. The gene calls are TRBV6-1 and TRBJ1-3; D gene uncertain. Germline V CDR1 and CDR2: MNHNS, SASEGT. There are 14 residues in the CDR3. V shed 5 bases and J shed 0 bases, with 8 bases lying between them. CDR3 in amino acids: CASSKERSGNTIYF. In nucleotides, the CDR3 is TGTGCCAGCAGTAAGGAGCGCTCTGGAAACACCATATATTTT.

The V call is TRBV7-8, the J call TRBJ2-7; D is unresolved. Trimming cost V 2 bases and J 7 bases, with 15 bases left between them. Germline CDR1 and CDR2: SGHVS and FQNEAQ. This CDR3 region has 14 residues. The CDR3 is CASSLTFGVGEQYF. As DNA, the CDR3 is TGTGCCAGCAGCTTAACGTTTGGGGTGGGGGAGCAGTACTTC.

Only a few counts were recorded for this clonotype. Being one base from a much bigger clone, this may be a read error. The gene calls are TRBV20-1 and TRBJ2-1; 7 bases match TRBD2. This CDR3 is built from 14 residues. The V gene's germline CDR1 is DFQATT and CDR2 SNEGSKA (reference sequence). CDR3 in amino acids: CGAYKRGSYNEQFF. The CDR3 DNA reads as TGCGGTGCTTATAAGCGGGGATCATACAATGAGCAGTTCTTC.